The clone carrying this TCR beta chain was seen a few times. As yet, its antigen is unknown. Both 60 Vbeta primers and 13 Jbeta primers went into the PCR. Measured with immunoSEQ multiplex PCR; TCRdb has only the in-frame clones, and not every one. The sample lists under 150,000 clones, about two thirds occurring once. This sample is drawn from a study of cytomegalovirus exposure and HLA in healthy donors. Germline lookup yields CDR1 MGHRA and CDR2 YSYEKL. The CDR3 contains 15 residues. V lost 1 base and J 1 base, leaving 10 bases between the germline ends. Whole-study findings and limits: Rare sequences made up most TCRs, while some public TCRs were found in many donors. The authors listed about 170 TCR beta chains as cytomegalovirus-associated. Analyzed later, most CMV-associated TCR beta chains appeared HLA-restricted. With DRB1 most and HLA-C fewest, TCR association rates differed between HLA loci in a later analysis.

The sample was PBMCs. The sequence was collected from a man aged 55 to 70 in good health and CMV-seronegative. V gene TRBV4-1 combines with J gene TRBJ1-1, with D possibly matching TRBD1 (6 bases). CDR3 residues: CASSQAAGANTEAFF. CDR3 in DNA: TGCGCCAGCAGCCAAGCCGCAGGGGCGAACACTGAAGCTTTCTTT.